The subject of this entry is one T cell receptor beta chain. The CDR3 runs to 16 residues. Germline lookup yields CDR1 SEHNR and CDR2 FQNEAQ (reference sequence). After removal of 3 bases from V and 0 bases from J, the junction contained 5 bases not matched to a gene. The table came from immunoSEQ multiplex PCR; TCRdb's copy has only in-frame clones and leaves some out. The table records tens of thousands of clones, more than 75% of them present only once. These data come from a study of blood T cell repertoires in COVID-19. Study overall: T cells, B-cell-depleted T cells, or PBMCs provided the cDNA or gDNA that served as material.

Source material: peripheral blood. The receptor was derived from a man in his fifties with active or convalescent COVID-19. V and J are TRBV7-9 and TRBJ2-4; the match to TRBD1 covers 7 bases. The CDR3 loop is CASSLTGQVAKNIQYF. The CDR3 DNA is TGTGCCAGCAGCTTGACAGGGCAAGTAGCCAAAAACATTCAGTACTTC.